The present T cell receptor beta chain was sequenced within a study of T cells in Graves' hyperthyroidism and ophthalmopathy. General study results and limits: Most thyroid clonotypes with frequency above 0.001 were detected in blood. A model using 13 V-J features told ophthalmopathy apart from stable hyperthyroidism.

Researchers took RNA transcripts and amplified the TCR beta CDR3 regions from them. An initial round of RT-PCR targeting the TCR CDR3 relied on the HTBI primer set. TCRdb re-analysed the multiplex PCR reads in MiXCR, keeping a single row per CDR3 protein. The sample lists just under 750,000 distinct CDR3 sequences, 30% to 40% seen once, with 31% in the top ten. The CDR3 has 13 residues. The germline CDR1 and CDR2 sequences are LGHNA and YSLEER. Only a few counts were recorded for this clonotype. Its matching antigen is unknown. A read error is possible here, since a much larger clone lies one base away. From 9 to 10 ml of fresh peripheral blood, PBMCs were isolated.

The clonotype originates from a woman aged 40 to 55 with Graves' hyperthyroidism. Sequencing was done on a sample of blood. The chain uses TRBV4-3 and TRBJ1-2; D is undetermined. The CDR3 nucleotides are TGCGCCAGCCGCCAGGACGGGAACTATGGCTACACCTTC. This translates into CASRQDGNYGYTF.